This T cell receptor (beta chain) stems from a study of T cell responses to AZD1222 COVID-19 vaccine. Findings and caveats of the study: Recipients of AZD1222 seropositive at baseline numbered only 5 to 7.

Trimming stripped 2 bases from V and 0 bases from J, with 11 bases between. The CDR3 spans 16 residues. Germline V CDR1 and CDR2: SGHTA, FQGNSA. This clone appeared a few times. Its antigen is unidentified. The protocol was immunoSEQ multiplex PCR, while the TCRdb copy is restricted to in-frame clones and leaves out a portion. Among approximately 150,000 clones listed, about 90% were seen once. The receptor comes from an adult who received the MenACWY meningococcal vaccine as a control. This chain joins TRBV7-2 and TRBJ2-1; D uncertain. The input for sequencing was peripheral blood, taken 28 days after the second dose of the MenACWY control vaccine. The CDR3 sequence is CASSLRSFSSYNEQFF. The CDR3 DNA follows: TGTGCCAGCAGCTTAAGATCCTTCAGCTCCTACAATGAGCAGTTCTTC.